This entry concerns a single TCR beta chain. Germline CDR1 reads DFQATT; CDR2 reads SNEGSKA (reference sequence). V was trimmed by 3 bases and J by 9 bases, leaving 15 bases between them. The CDR3 is 14 residues long. This sample stems from a study of regulatory T cells in long-lasting Graves disease. Study-level information: Patients newly diagnosed with Graves' had been on antithyroid drugs for under 3 months.

Sequencing libraries for TCR beta were prepared with iRepertoire HTBI primers and Arm-PCR of CDR3 regions. TCRdb called the multiplex PCR reads again in MiXCR, with one record for every CDR3 protein. The profile shows hundreds of thousands of distinct CDR3 sequences, roughly 15% of them singletons. The time point was: newly diagnosed GD, antithyroid drugs for less than 3 months. PBMC-derived RNA was used for the TCR library. The sample was also reused in another study, on T cells in Graves' hyperthyroidism and ophthalmopathy.

The specimen was peripheral blood mononuclear cells (PBMCs), collected at new diagnosis, from a patient treated with antithyroid drugs. The genes are TRBV20-1 and TRBJ1-6; no clear D gene. This receptor was taken from a woman in her twenties or thirties with Graves disease. DNA for the CDR3: TGCAGTGCTAGGCTAGGGCTTGTAGGTTCACCCCTCCACTTT. It translates to CSARLGLVGSPLHF.